The table lists the clone carrying this TCR beta chain with a few counts. Its antigen is currently unknown. This sample was included in a study of T cell repertoires in cytomegalovirus infection. Whole-study context: HLA-C-restricted CMV epitopes, recently identified, and well-studied HLA-B-restricted ones were used by the study. An indication of both CMV infection and matching HLA type came from public TCR beta signatures.

One entry per CDR3 protein results from TCRdb running MiXCR on the reads. The data contain roughly 310,000 distinct CDR3 sequences, just under 30% of them seen just once; the ten biggest clones take up about 19%. Study-wide points: The study found HLA-C-restricted CMV-specific TCR beta clonotypes dominating the ex vivo response. Public TCR beta family frequency separated CMV-and-HLA carriers, including in an independent cohort.

Trimming took 3 bases from V and 10 from J, leaving 8 bases between them. CDR3 length: 11 residues. The chain has TRBV12-3 or TRBV12-4 and TRBJ2-3; no clear D. This specimen was cultured PBMCs, taken from culture after CMV antigen stimulation. The TCR was taken from a human donor in good health (CMV status not recorded). Some clones in this sample may be carry-over from other donors' samples. The CDR3, as DNA: TGTGCCAGCAGTTTGGGGTTGGCGCAGTATTTT. This gives the protein CASSLGLAQYF.